This TCR beta chain was recorded in a study of neoadjuvant anti-PD-1 for oral cavity cancer. Study overall: Around day 43, patients without progression received a fourth nivolumab dose before surgery.

CDR1 is MRHNA and CDR2 is SNTAGT in the germline V gene. After removal of 10 bases from V and 1 base from J, the junction contained 6 bases not matched to a gene. The CDR3 runs 14 residues. Data came from immunoSEQ multiplex PCR; TCRdb stores just in-frame clones and leaves some out. Of about 32,000 clones listed, around four fifths are singletons. Time point given: after neoadjuvant nivolumab, at surgical resection. Patients were newly diagnosed with stage II-IVA oral cavity squamous cell carcinoma without prior systemic or radiation treatment. The sequenced sample was PBMCs, obtained after nivolumab (anti-PD-1) treatment. The TCR comes from a person between 35 and 79 years old with oral cavity squamous cell carcinoma. J is TRBJ2-3 and V is TRBV6-4; 9 bases agree with TRBD2. For the CDR3, the DNA is TGTGCCAACGGGACTAGCAGCGGCACAGATACGCAGTATTTT. This sequence encodes CANGTSSGTDTQYF.